This record concerns one T cell receptor (beta chain) sequence. As yet, its antigen is unknown. The method was immunoSEQ multiplex PCR; TCRdb's version includes in-frame clones alone and lacks a portion of them. The repertoire holds around 110,000 clones, with about 90% as singletons. This sample stems from a study of T cell responses to AZD1222 COVID-19 vaccine. Study outcomes and limitations: Only 5 to 7 AZD1222 recipients tested seropositive at baseline. Unmutated regions of variants are reportedly targeted by nearly half of spike-specific TCRs. Two doses of AZD1222 preceded a rise in Spike-specific TCR breadth and depth.

Germline V gene data show CDR1 as SGDLS and CDR2 as YYNGEE. The CDR3 runs 13 residues. V was shortened by 0 bases and J by 6 bases, with 9 bases between the two germline ends. The clonotype was recovered from an adult who received the AZD1222 COVID-19 vaccine. The sequenced sample was peripheral blood, obtained 28 days after the second AZD1222 dose. The chain links TRBV9 to TRBJ1-1; D is unresolved. The CDR3 DNA follows: TGTGCCAGCAGCGTAGTCGGGAATTCTGAAGCTTTCTTT. It codes for CASSVVGNSEAFF.